This passage covers 12 T cell receptor beta chains from one sample sequenced in a study of blood T cell repertoires in COVID-19. Measured with immunoSEQ multiplex PCR; TCRdb has only the in-frame clones, and not every one. The sample consists of over 120,000 clones, just under 85% of them appearing once. Sequencing was carried out using PBMCs or T cells enriched from blood (not recorded which). The receptors originated from a man in his fifties who had recovered from COVID-19.

V gene TRBV7-8 combines with J gene TRBJ2-7; 11 bases are a match to TRBD1. Germline V gives CDR1 SGHVS, CDR2 FQNEAQ. The length of the CDR3 is 14 residues. V shed 3 bases, J shed 3 bases, and the junction held 1 base outside the gene matches. CDR3 residues: CASSLGQGVYEQYF. The CDR3 DNA follows: TGTGCCAGCAGCTTGGGACAGGGGGTCTACGAGCAGTACTTC.

V is TRBV27 and J is TRBJ2-7; D not resolved. Germline loops: CDR1 MNHEY, CDR2 SMNVEV (reference sequence). The CDR3 spans 16 residues. Trimming removed 3 bases at V and 8 bases at J, with 23 bases between. This CDR3 reads CASSFSAIPVASKQYF. The CDR3 DNA is TGTGCCAGCAGTTTTTCCGCAATTCCGGTCGCTTCCAAGCAGTACTTC.

V and J are TRBV9 and TRBJ1-1; maybe TRBD1 (6 bases). Germline V gene sequence: CDR1 SGDLS, CDR2 YYNGEE. CDR3 length equals 13 residues. V dropped 3 bases and J dropped 4 bases, with 10 bases sitting between them. CDR3 in amino acids: CASSAQGLTEAFF. The CDR3 DNA reads as TGTGCCAGCAGCGCACAGGGTCTCACTGAAGCTTTCTTT.

This clone appeared many times. The genes are TRBV7-9 and TRBJ1-6; no reliable D call. Germline assignment: CDR1 SEHNR and CDR2 FQNEAQ (reference sequence). The CDR3 contains 14 residues. V gave up 5 bases and J gave up 4 bases, with 9 bases separating them. This chain's CDR3 is CASSAEQYNSPLHF. The CDR3 DNA reads as TGTGCCAGCAGCGCAGAACAGTATAATTCACCCCTCCACTTT.

Only a few counts were recorded for this clone. The chain recombines TRBV5-1 with TRBJ1-2, with 9 bases matching TRBD1. Germline CDR1 is SGHRS and CDR2 is YFSETQ. The CDR3 is made up of 14 amino acids. J lost 7 bases, V lost 4 bases, and 8 bases had no gene match. The DNA of the CDR3 is TGCGCCAGCAGCGTGGACAGGGGCGGATCTGGCTACACCTTC. Amino acids: CASSVDRGGSGYTF.

The chain combines TRBV20-1 with TRBJ1-6, with a weak D call TRBD1 (5 bases). The CDR3 contains 13 residues. V gave up 3 bases and J gave up 7 bases, with 10 bases separating them. Germline V gene sequence: CDR1 DFQATT, CDR2 SNEGSKA (reference sequence). CDR3 in DNA: TGCAGTGCTAGTGGGGGGGGGAATTCACCCCTCCACTTT. This translates into CSASGGGNSPLHF.

Here the CDR3 DNA reads TGTGCCAGCAGCTTGATTAGCGGGGGGGCCAACACCGGGGAGCTGTTTTTT. Translated: CASSLISGGANTGELFF. This sequence joins TRBV7-6 and TRBJ2-2; 11 positions match TRBD2. This CDR3 comprises 17 residues. V gave up 3 bases and J gave up 2 bases; unmatched junction bases: 5. Germline values: CDR1 SGHVS, CDR2 FNYEAQ.

The rearrangement uses TRBV3-1 (or the pseudogene TRBV3-2) and TRBJ1-1; D is unclear. Germline CDR1 is LGHDT and CDR2 is YNNKEL (reference sequence). V was cut by 1 base and J by 1 base, with 10 bases left in between. There are 15 residues in the CDR3. CDR3 sequence reads: CASSQGLVSNTEAFF. The CDR3 nucleotides are TGTGCCAGCAGCCAAGGGCTGGTTTCGAACACTGAAGCTTTCTTT.

The chain employs TRBV5-8 and TRBJ2-6, with a tentative D call TRBD2 (6 bases). The CDR3 is 16 amino acids. Trimming took off 4 bases at V and 4 bases at J, with 15 bases between the two ends. From germline, CDR1 is SGHTS and CDR2 YDEGEE. The CDR3 spells CASSPGLHSGANVLTF. CDR3 bases: TGTGCCAGCAGCCCGGGACTCCACTCCGGGGCCAACGTCCTGACTTTC.

The V gene is TRBV11-1, the J gene TRBJ2-3; TRBD1 might be the D (5 bases). Germline-derived CDR1 and CDR2 are SGHAT and FQDESV (reference sequence). The CDR3 is made up of 16 amino acids. V was shortened by 2 bases and J by 0 bases, with 12 bases between the two germline ends. CDR3: CASSLLGATSTDTQYF. The CDR3 DNA is TGTGCCAGCAGCTTACTTGGGGCCACTAGCACAGATACGCAGTATTTT. The whole variable domain, filled in from reference TRBV11-1 and TRBJ2-3, reads EAEVAQSPRYKITEKSQAVAFWCDPISGHATLYWYRQILGQGPELLVQFQDESVVDDSQLPKDRFSAERLKGVDSTLKIQPAELGDSAMYLCASSLLGATSTDTQYFGPGTRLTVL.

The chain joins TRBV10-1 to TRBJ2-3, with TRBD2 identical over 7 bases. V lost 3 bases and J lost 4; bases outside the gene matches: 10. Germline values: CDR1 WNHNN, CDR2 SYGVQD (reference sequence). The CDR3 is made up of 16 amino acids. CDR3 nucleotide sequence: TGCGCCAGCAGTGAAGGTTCTGGGGGGAGGGCAGATACGCAGTATTTT. Residues: CASSEGSGGRADTQYF.

This sequence joins TRBV11-2 and TRBJ1-2; 9 nucleotides line up with TRBD1. This CDR3 spans 15 amino acids. V shed 1 base, J shed 5 bases, and the junction held 5 bases outside the gene matches. Per germline, CDR1 SGHAT and CDR2 FQNNGV. CDR3 amino acids: CASSLVRTGVYGYTF. The CDR3 DNA reads as TGTGCCAGCAGCTTAGTCCGGACAGGGGTGTATGGCTACACCTTC.